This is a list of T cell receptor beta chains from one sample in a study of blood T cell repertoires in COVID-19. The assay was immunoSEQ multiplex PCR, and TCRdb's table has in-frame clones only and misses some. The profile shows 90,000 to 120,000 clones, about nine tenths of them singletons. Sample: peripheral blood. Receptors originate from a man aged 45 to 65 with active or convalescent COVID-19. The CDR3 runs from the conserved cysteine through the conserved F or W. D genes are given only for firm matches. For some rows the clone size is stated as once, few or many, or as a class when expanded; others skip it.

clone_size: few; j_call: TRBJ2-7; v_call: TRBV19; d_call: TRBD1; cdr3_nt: TGTGCCAGTAGTACCGGACAGGGTAGGACTCGTAGTTACGAGCAGTACTTC; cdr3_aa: CASSTGQGRTRSYEQYF
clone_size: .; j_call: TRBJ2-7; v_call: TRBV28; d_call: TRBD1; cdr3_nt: TGTGCCAGCAGTTTTGTCGGGACAGGACGGGCCTACGAGCAGTACTTC; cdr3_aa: CASSFVGTGRAYEQYF
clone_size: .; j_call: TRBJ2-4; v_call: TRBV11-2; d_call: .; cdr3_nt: TGTGCCAGCAGCCGGGATTTAGGGGGGGACATTCAGTACTTC; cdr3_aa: CASSRDLGGDIQYF
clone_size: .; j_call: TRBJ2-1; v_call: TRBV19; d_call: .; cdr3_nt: TGTGCCAGTAAGGGGGTCACGGTTTACAATGAGCAGTTCTTC; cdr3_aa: CASKGVTVYNEQFF
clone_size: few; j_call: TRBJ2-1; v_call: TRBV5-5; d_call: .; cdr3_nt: TGTGCCAGCAGCTGGCGACAGGACCCTAGAAATGCTGAGCAGTTCTTC; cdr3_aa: CASSWRQDPRNAEQFF
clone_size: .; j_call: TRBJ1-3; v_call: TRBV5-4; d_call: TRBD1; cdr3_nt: TGTGCCAGCAGCCGAGGGACAGCTTCTGGAAACACCATATATTTT; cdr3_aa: CASSRGTASGNTIYF
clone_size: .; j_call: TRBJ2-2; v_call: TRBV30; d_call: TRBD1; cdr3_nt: TGTGCCTGGAGTCCAGGGGGCAGCGGGGAGCTGTTTTTT; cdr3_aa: CAWSPGGSGELFF
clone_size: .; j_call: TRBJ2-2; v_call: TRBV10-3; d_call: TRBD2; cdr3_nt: TGTGCCATCAGCGCGGGAGTCGGCACCGGGGAGCTGTTTTTT; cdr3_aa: CAISAGVGTGELFF
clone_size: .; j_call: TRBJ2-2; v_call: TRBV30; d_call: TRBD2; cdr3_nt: TGTGCCTGCTTGACTAGCGGAACGAACACCGGGGAGCTGTTTTTT; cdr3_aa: CACLTSGTNTGELFF
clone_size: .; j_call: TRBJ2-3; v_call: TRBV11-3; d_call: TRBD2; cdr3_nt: TGTGCCAGCAGTAGCGGGCACCCCACAGATACGCAGTATTTT; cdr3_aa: CASSSGHPTDTQYF
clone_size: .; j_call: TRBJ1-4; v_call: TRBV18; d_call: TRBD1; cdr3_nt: TGTGCCAGCTCACTACGAGGACAGGGGGTTGAAAAACTGTTTTTT; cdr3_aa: CASSLRGQGVEKLFF
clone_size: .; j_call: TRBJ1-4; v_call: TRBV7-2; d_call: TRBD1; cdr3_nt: TGTGCCAGCAGCCCCACAGGGGGCGCGGGTGGGAGGAAAAAACTGTTTTTT; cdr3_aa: CASSPTGGAGGRKKLFF
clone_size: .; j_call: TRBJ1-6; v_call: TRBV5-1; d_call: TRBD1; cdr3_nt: TGCGCCAGCAGCTTGGGGACAGGGGGTAATTCACCCCTCCACTTT; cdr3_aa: CASSLGTGGNSPLHF
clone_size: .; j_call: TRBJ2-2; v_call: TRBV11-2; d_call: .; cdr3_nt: TGTGCCAGCAGCTTACAGGTCACCGGGGAGCTGTTTTTT; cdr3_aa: CASSLQVTGELFF
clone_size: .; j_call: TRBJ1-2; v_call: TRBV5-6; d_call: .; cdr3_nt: TGTGCCAGCAGCTACTGGCAGGGCTTGGGTGGCTACACCTTC; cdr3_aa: CASSYWQGLGGYTF
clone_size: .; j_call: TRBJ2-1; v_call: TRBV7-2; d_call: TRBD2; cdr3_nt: TGTGCCAGCAGCCCCTCAAGAACGGGAGGGATCTACAATGAGCAGTTCTTC; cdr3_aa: CASSPSRTGGIYNEQFF
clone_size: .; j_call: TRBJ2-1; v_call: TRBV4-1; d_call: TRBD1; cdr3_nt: TGCGCCAGCAGCTACAGAACGACAGGGGCAGGCGATGAGCAGTTCTTC; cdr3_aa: CASSYRTTGAGDEQFF
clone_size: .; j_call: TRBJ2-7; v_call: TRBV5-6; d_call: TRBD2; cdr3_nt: TGTGCCAGCAGCTTGATTGCGGCGGGAGGTTCCTACGAGCAGTACTTC; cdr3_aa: CASSLIAAGGSYEQYF
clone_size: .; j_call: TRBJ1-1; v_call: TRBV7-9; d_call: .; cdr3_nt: TGTGCCAGCAGCTTAGCAGGACAGTCCTCCGAAGCTTTCTTT; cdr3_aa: CASSLAGQSSEAFF
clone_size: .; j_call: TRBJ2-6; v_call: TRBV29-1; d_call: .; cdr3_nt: TGCAGCGTTGAGACCCAGGATTTTCCCTCTGGGGCCAACGTCCTGACTTTC; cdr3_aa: CSVETQDFPSGANVLTF
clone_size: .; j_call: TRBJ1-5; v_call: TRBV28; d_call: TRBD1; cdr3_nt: TGTGCCAGCAGCCCGGACAGGGATCTTCAGCCCCAGCATTTT; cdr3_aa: CASSPDRDLQPQHF
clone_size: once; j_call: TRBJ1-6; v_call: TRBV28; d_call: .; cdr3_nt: TGTGCCAGCAGTCTCCTGCGCAGCGGGAATTCACCCCTCCACTTT; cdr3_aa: CASSLLRSGNSPLHF
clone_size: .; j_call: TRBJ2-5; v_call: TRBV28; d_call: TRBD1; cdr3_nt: TGTGCCAGCGCCCGTCCCGGGACAGGGGAAGAGACCCAGTACTTC; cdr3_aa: CASARPGTGEETQYF
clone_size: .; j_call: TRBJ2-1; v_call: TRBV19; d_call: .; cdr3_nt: TGTGCCAGTAGTAAGACTATCAAGCAGTTCTTC; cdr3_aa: CASSKTIKQFF
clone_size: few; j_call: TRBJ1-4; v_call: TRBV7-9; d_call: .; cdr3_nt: TGTGCCAGCAGCTTAGAGGGGGATGGGACGGAAAAACTGTTTTTT; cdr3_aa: CASSLEGDGTEKLFF
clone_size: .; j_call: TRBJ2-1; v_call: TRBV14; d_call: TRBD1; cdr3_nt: TGTGCCAGCAGCCTCCCAGGGCGGACAGGGCGGCAGTTCTTC; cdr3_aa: CASSLPGRTGRQFF
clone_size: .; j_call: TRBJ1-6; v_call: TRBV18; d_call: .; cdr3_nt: TGTGCCAGCTCACCAAGGCAGGGCGAAAATTCACCCCTCCACTTT; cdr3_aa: CASSPRQGENSPLHF
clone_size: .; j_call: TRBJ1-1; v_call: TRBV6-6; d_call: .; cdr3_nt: TGTGCCAGCAGGGTGACAGGATCGAACACTGAAGCTTTCTTT; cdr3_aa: CASRVTGSNTEAFF
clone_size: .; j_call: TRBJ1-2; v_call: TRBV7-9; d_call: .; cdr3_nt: TGTGCCAGCAACCCCGGGGGGGCTAACTATGGCTACACCTTC; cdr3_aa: CASNPGGANYGYTF
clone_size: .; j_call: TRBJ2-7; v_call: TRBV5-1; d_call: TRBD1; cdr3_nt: TGCGCCAGCAGCTTGAGTAACAGGGGGGACGAGCAGTACTTC; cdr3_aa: CASSLSNRGDEQYF
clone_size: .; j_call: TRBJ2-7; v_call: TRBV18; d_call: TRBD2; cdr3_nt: TGTGCCAGCTCACCTTGGGGAGCGGGAGGCCACTACGAGCAGTACTTC; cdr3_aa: CASSPWGAGGHYEQYF
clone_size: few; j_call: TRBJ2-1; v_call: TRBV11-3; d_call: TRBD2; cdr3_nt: TGTGCCAGCAGCTTCTTAGCGGGGGCGGGAGTCAATGAGCAGTTCTTC; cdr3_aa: CASSFLAGAGVNEQFF
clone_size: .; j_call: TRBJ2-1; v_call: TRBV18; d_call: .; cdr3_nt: TGTGCCAGCTCACCCCGGACAGCTGCCTACAATGAGCAGTTCTTC; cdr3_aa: CASSPRTAAYNEQFF
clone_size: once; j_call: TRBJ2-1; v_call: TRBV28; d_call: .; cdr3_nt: TGTGCCAGCAGCCGGGGGTTGGGAATCAATGAGCAGTTCTTC; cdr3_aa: CASSRGLGINEQFF
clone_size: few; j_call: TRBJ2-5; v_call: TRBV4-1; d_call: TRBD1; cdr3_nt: TGCGCCAGCAGCCAAGTTTGGTTGGGACAGGGTCTTGAGACCCAGTACTTC; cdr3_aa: CASSQVWLGQGLETQYF
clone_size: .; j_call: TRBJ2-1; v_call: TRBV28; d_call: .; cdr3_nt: TGTGCCAGCAGCGCGCCCCGACAGGTTCGCTCCTACAATGAGCAGTTCTTC; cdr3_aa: CASSAPRQVRSYNEQFF
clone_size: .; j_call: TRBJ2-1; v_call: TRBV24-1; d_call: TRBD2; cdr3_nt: TGTGCCACCAGTGACCAGACTAGCGGGAAGTCCTACAATGAGCAGTTCTTC; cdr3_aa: CATSDQTSGKSYNEQFF
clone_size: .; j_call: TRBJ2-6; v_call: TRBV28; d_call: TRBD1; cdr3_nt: TGTGCCAGCACCGCACAGGGGGCAGGGGCCAACGTCCTGACTTTC; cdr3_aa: CASTAQGAGANVLTF
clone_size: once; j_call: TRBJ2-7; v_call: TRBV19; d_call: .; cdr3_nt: TGTGCCAGTAGTATGCTTGGCAGGGCCGAGCAGTACTTC; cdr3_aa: CASSMLGRAEQYF
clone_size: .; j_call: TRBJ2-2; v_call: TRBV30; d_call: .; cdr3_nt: TGTGCCTACGGGCCGGCGGGGACCGGGGAGCTGTTTTTT; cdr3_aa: CAYGPAGTGELFF
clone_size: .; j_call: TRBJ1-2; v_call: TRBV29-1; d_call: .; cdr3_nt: TGCAGCGTTGAAATGTGGCAGGGCCGCGGCTACACCTTC; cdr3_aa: CSVEMWQGRGYTF
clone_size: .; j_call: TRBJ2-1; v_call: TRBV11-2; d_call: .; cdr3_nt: TGTGCCAGCAGCTTAGGAGCTAATAATGAGCAGTTCTTC; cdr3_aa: CASSLGANNEQFF
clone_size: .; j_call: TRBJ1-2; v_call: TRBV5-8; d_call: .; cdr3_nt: TGTGCCAGCAGACCCAGGGGTTTGGGCTATGGCTACACCTTC; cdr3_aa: CASRPRGLGYGYTF
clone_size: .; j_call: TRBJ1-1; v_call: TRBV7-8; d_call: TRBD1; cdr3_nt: TGTGCCAGCAGTTCCCTCCTAGGGGGCGCAGGAGGGAACACTGAAGCTTTCTTT; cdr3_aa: CASSSLLGGAGGNTEAFF
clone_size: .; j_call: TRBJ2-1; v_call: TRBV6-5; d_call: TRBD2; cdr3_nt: TGTGCCAGCAGTTACGGGAGGGCCGTCAATGAGCAGTTCTTC; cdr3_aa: CASSYGRAVNEQFF
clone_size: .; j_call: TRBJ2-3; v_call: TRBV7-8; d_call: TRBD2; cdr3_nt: TGTGCCAGCAGCTTAAACCGACTAGCGGGGACAGATACGCAGTATTTT; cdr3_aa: CASSLNRLAGTDTQYF
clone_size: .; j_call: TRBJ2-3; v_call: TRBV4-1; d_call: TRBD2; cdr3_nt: TGCGCCAGCAGCCAAGAGTATCTAGCGGGAGTTGATACGCAGTATTTT; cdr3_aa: CASSQEYLAGVDTQYF
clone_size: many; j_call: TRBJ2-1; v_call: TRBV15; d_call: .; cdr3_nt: TGTGCCACCAGCAGAGACGAGTCGGGACAAAAATACAATGAGCAGTTCTTC; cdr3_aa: CATSRDESGQKYNEQFF
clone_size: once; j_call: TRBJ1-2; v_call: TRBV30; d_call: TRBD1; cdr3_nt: TGTGCCTGGAGTGGTGTACAGGGGCCCTATGGCTACACCTTC; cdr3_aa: CAWSGVQGPYGYTF
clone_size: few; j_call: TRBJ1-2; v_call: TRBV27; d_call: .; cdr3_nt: TGTGCCAGCCCTGCCTACGGCTACACCTTC; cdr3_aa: CASPAYGYTF
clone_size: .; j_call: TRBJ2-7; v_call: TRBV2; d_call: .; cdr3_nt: TGTGCCAGCAGTGTTGAGGGCTACGAGCAGTACTTC; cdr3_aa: CASSVEGYEQYF
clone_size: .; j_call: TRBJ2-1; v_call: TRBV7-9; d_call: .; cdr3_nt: TGTGCCAGCAGCGTCACAGGGGTTCTAGCGGGTGGATACAATGAGCAGTTCTTC; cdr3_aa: CASSVTGVLAGGYNEQFF
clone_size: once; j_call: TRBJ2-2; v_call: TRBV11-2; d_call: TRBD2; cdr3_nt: TGTGCCAGCAGGTTTAGCGGGAGCGGAACCGGGGAGCTGTTTTTT; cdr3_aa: CASRFSGSGTGELFF
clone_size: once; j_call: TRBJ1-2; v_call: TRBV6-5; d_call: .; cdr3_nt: TGTGCCACTTCCGCAGGGCCCTATGGCTACACCTTC; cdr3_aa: CATSAGPYGYTF
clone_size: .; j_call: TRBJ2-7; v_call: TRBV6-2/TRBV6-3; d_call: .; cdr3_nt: TGTGCCAGCAGTTATCGACTAGGCCACGAGCAGTACTTC; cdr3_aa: CASSYRLGHEQYF
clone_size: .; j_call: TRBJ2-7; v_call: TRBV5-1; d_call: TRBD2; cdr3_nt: TGCGCCAGCAGGGTAACTAGCGGGATTTCCTACGAGCAGTACTTC; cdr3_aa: CASRVTSGISYEQYF
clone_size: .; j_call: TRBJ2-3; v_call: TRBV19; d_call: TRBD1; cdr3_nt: TGTGCCAGTAGTCCGAGGGACAGGGTGAGGACAGATACGCAGTATTTT; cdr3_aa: CASSPRDRVRTDTQYF
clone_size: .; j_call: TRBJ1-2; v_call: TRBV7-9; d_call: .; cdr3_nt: TGTGCCAGCAGCTTGGAGGGGGGGAACTATGGCTACACCTTC; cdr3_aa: CASSLEGGNYGYTF
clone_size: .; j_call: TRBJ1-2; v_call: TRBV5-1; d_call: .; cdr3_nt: TGCGCCAGCAGCCCCGACAGTTATTTGGGCTACACCTTC; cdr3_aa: CASSPDSYLGYTF
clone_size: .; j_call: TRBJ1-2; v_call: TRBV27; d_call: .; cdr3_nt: TGTGCCAGCAGTTTACTTCCGGGGGACTATGGCTACACCTTC; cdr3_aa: CASSLLPGDYGYTF